These 28 T cell receptor beta chains were sequenced from one sample in a study of blood T cells in healthy people across ages. Primers used in a second PCR of roughly 7 to 11 cycles were a sample-barcoded 5' primer and a J-beta primer mix. Each CDR3 protein is one row after TCRdb ran MiXCR on the 5' RACE reads. The table includes around 870,000 distinct CDR3 sequences, more than 25% detected once. Source material: blood. The receptors originated from a woman of 80 years or more in good health.

This clonotype was seen at least ten times. The chain uses TRBV11-3 and TRBJ1-1; D is undetermined. Germline V gives CDR1 SGHNT, CDR2 YENEEA. Trimming stripped 1 base from V and 11 bases from J, with 23 bases between. CDR3 length: 16 amino acids. In DNA form, the CDR3 reads TGTGCCAGCAGCTTAGCTGTGAGCGGAGCGGGGAGGAGGGCTTTCTTT. Residues: CASSLAVSGAGRRAFF.

This clonotype showed up just a few times. The chain is built from TRBV27 and TRBJ1-1; a possible D gene is TRBD1 (5 bases). This CDR3 has 16 residues. The germline V and J ends were trimmed by 3 bases and 0 bases, with 14 bases remaining between them. Per germline, CDR1 MNHEY and CDR2 SMNVEV (reference sequence). CDR3 DNA: TGTGCCAGCAGTTTTGCGTCGGGGGGGGTGAACACTGAAGCTTTCTTT. The encoded protein is CASSFASGGVNTEAFF.

This CDR3 reads CATSDSDGNQPQHF. The CDR3 DNA reads TGTGCCACCAGTGATTCCGACGGGAATCAGCCCCAGCATTTT. This chain connects TRBV24-1 to TRBJ1-5; no clear D. Trimming took off 2 bases at V and 4 bases at J, with 8 bases between the two ends. Germline CDR1 and CDR2: KGHDR and SFDVKD. This CDR3 is built from 14 residues.

This clonotype showed up just a few times. The chain links TRBV3-1 to TRBJ1-1, with TRBD1 matching over 7 bases. V dropped 5 bases and J dropped 0; count of bases not matched to a gene: 12. This CDR3 has 17 amino acids. Germline-derived CDR1 and CDR2 are LGHDT and YNNKEL (reference sequence). The CDR3 DNA is TGTGCCAGCAGCTTGTTACAGGGGCCTCGCATGAACACTGAAGCTTTCTTT. Its translation is CASSLLQGPRMNTEAFF. Looking up the rest from reference TRBV3-1 and TRBJ1-1 gives the full variable domain: DTAVSQTPKYLVTQMGNDKSIKCEQNLGHDTMYWYKQDSKKFLKIMFSYNNKELIINETVPNRFSPKSPDKAHLNLHINSLELGDSAVYFCASSLLQGPRMNTEAFFGQGTRLTVV.

Points on this clonotype: A read error may explain this, as a much larger clone is one base away. V is TRBV7-2 and J is TRBJ2-7; 9 bases map to TRBD1. This CDR3 is built from 15 residues. J was trimmed by 3 bases and V by 5 bases; bases with no gene match: 8. Germline V gene sequence: CDR1 SGHTA, CDR2 FQGNSA. The CDR3 protein is CASSRKDRGCYEQYF. Here the CDR3 DNA reads TGTGCCAGCAGCCGTAAGGACAGGGGATGCTACGAGCAGTACTTC.

This clonotype showed up just a few times. This sequence joins TRBV9 and TRBJ1-4; 8 nucleotides match TRBD1. Germline CDR1 and CDR2: SGDLS and YYNGEE. The CDR3 extends over 15 amino acids. V gave up 4 bases and J gave up 8 bases; unmatched junction bases: 10. As DNA, the CDR3 is TGTGCCAGCAGCCTCAGGACAGGGCGTGGGGAAAAACTGTTTTTT. It translates to CASSLRTGRGEKLFF.

On this clonotype itself: One end of the junction is discordant with germline, which a read error may explain. The chain links TRBV3-1 to TRBJ2-3, with D tentatively TRBD2 (5 bases). CDR1 and CDR2 (germline): LGHDT, YNNKEL (reference sequence). This CDR3 has 16 amino acids. This CDR3 reads CAGSPTRTGITDTQYF. The DNA of the CDR3 is TGTGCCGGCAGCCCGACGCGGACTGGGATAACAGATACGCAGTATTTT.

This clonotype was observed a handful of times. The rearrangement uses TRBV9 and TRBJ2-7; D is perhaps TRBD2 (5 bases). The V end was cut by 0 bases, the J end by 0 bases, with 10 bases between. CDR1 and CDR2 from the germline V gene are SGDLS and YYNGEE. The CDR3 loop spans 15 amino acids. The CDR3 sequence: CASSVGTGVSYEQYF. The CDR3 nucleotides read TGTGCCAGCAGCGTAGGGACTGGGGTCTCCTACGAGCAGTACTTC.

The CDR3 DNA sequence: TGTGCCAGCAGCGCGTCCTTTCTCGACAATGAGCAGTTCTTC. It translates to CASSASFLDNEQFF. This chain connects TRBV9 to TRBJ2-1, with no clear D. This CDR3 has 14 amino acids. CDR1 and CDR2 from the germline V gene are SGDLS and YYNGEE. The V gene lost 3 bases and the J gene lost 5 bases, with 12 bases spanning the gap.

This sequence joins TRBV27 and TRBJ1-5; 7 bases are a match to TRBD1. The CDR3 is 17 residues long. V dropped 6 bases and J dropped 0; count of bases not matched to a gene: 11. Germline V gene sequence: CDR1 MNHEY, CDR2 SMNVEV (reference sequence). As DNA, the CDR3 is TGTGCCAGCAGGCCCCACAGGGGAGAGAATAGCAATCAGCCCCAGCATTTT. Its protein product is CASRPHRGENSNQPQHF.

As for this clonotype: A much larger clone sits a single nucleotide away, making a read error possible. The chain couples TRBV28 to TRBJ2-7; D is uncertain. The CDR3 loop spans 12 amino acids. CDR1 is MDHEN and CDR2 is SYDVKM in the germline V gene. With 6 bases removed from V and 4 bases from J, the gap between germline ends came to 10 bases. CDR3 bases: TGTGCCAGCAGATCTCTTATATACGAGCAGTACTTC. It is translated as CASRSLIYEQYF.

In its sample, this clonotype was seen many times. The chain has TRBV7-2 and TRBJ2-5; no clear D gene. The CDR3 length is 14 residues. Germline V gene lookup returns CDR1 SGHTA and CDR2 FQGNSA. The V end was cut by 5 bases, the J end by 1 base, with 11 bases between. The CDR3 spells CASSPQGVQETQYF. As DNA, the CDR3 is TGTGCCAGCAGCCCCCAAGGTGTCCAAGAGACCCAGTACTTC. The whole variable domain, remainder taken from reference TRBV7-2 and TRBJ2-5, is GAGVSQSPSNKVTEKGKDVELRCDPISGHTALYWYRQSLGQGLEFLIYFQGNSAPDKSGLPSDRFSAERTGGSVSTLTIQRTQQEDSAVYLCASSPQGVQETQYFGPGTRLLVL.

V usage is TRBV9 and J usage is TRBJ1-1; 8 bases map to TRBD1. This CDR3 has 15 amino acids. Germline assignment: CDR1 SGDLS and CDR2 YYNGEE. V gave up 0 bases and J gave up 3 bases; unmatched junction bases: 4. The CDR3, as DNA: TGTGCCAGCAGCGTAGAACAGGGGGTGTACACTGAAGCTTTCTTT. This codes for CASSVEQGVYTEAFF.

In the case of this clonotype: A much larger clone lies a single base off, so this may be a read error. The chain links TRBV7-2 to TRBJ2-1; 11 bases map to TRBD2. This CDR3 has 16 amino acids. V lost 4 bases to trimming and J lost 13 bases; unmatched junction nucleotides: 15. Germline assignment: CDR1 SGHTA and CDR2 FQGNSA. The CDR3 region is CASSSVPMTSGETQFF. CDR3 nucleotide sequence: TGTGCCAGCAGCTCCGTTCCCATGACTAGCGGGGAGACCCAGTTCTTC.

Turning to this clonotype: A read error may explain this, as a much larger clone is one base away. The chain uses TRBV7-2 and TRBJ2-1, with D perhaps matching TRBD2 (5 bases). The V end lost 2 bases, the J end lost 0 bases, and 11 bases lay between the germline ends. CDR3 length: 16 amino acids. In germline, CDR1 is SGHTA, CDR2 FQGNSA. Here the CDR3 reads CASSLSGIHSYNEQFF. CDR3 sequence (DNA): TGTGCCAGCAGCTTATCCGGGATACACTCCTACAATGAGCAGTTCTTC.

The table lists this clonotype with a few counts. V gene TRBV7-2 combines with J gene TRBJ1-1; D is unclear. This CDR3 spans 14 amino acids. Germline V CDR1 and CDR2: SGHTA, FQGNSA. Between the trimmed V and J ends, which lost 1 base and 4 bases, there was a span of 10 bases. CDR3 sequence (DNA): TGTGCCAGCAGCTTAGAAGAGTGGGGCACTGAAGCTTTCTTT. As protein: CASSLEEWGTEAFF.

In its sample, this clonotype was seen once. This may come from a read error, since a much larger clone is one base off. V is TRBV24-1 and J is TRBJ2-1; tentative D call: TRBD1 (6 bases). The J call is in doubt because the DNA end fits TRBJ2-7 better. This CDR3 has 12 amino acids. Germline V gene data show CDR1 as KGHDR and CDR2 as SFDVKD. CDR3 sequence reads: CATGQFYNEQYF. The CDR3 DNA reads as TGTGCCACTGGACAGTTCTACAATGAGCAGTACTTC.

The CDR3 DNA reads TGCGCCAGCAACTCGGGACAGGGGAGGGGAACTGAAGCTTTCTTT. Protein product: CASNSGQGRGTEAFF. V is TRBV5-1 and J is TRBJ1-1; 10 nucleotides match TRBD1. Germline CDR1 SGHRS, CDR2 YFSETQ. This CDR3 has 15 amino acids. V trimming: 6 bases; J trimming: 5 bases; junction bases outside the gene matches: 10.

The V gene is TRBV9, the J gene TRBJ2-3; D ambiguous. The germline CDR1 and CDR2 sequences are SGDLS and YYNGEE. The V gene lost 0 bases and the J gene lost 0 bases, with 11 bases spanning the gap. CDR3 size: 16 residues. The CDR3 reads CASSVVSQISTDTQYF. In nucleotides, the CDR3 is TGTGCCAGCAGCGTAGTTTCACAGATAAGCACAGATACGCAGTATTTT. Drawing the rest from reference TRBV9 and TRBJ2-3, the complete variable domain is DSGVTQTPKHLITATGQRVTLRCSPRSGDLSVYWYQQSLDQGLQFLIQYYNGEERAKGNILERFSAQQFPDLHSELNLSSLELGDSALYFCASSVVSQISTDTQYFGPGTRLTVL.

The chain carries TRBV19 and TRBJ1-1; D remains unclear. The V end lost 4 bases, the J end lost 2 bases, and 14 bases lay between the germline ends. Germline V CDR1 and CDR2: LNHDA, SQIVND (reference sequence). This CDR3 is built from 15 residues. The CDR3 loop is CASSTLGLPNTEAFF. Written as DNA, the CDR3 is TGTGCCAGTAGTACCTTAGGGCTGCCCAACACTGAAGCTTTCTTT.

A single count supports this clonotype. This may be a read error, as it is one base from a much larger clone. The chain recombines TRBV18 with TRBJ2-1, with a possible D match to TRBD1 (5 bases). Trimming took 4 bases from V and 6 from J, leaving 16 bases between them. Germline V gene sequence: CDR1 KGHSH, CDR2 LQKENI. The length of the CDR3 is 15 residues. In DNA form, the CDR3 reads TGTGCCAGCTCACTAACGGACAAGGTCTTCAATGAGCAGTTCTTC. This sequence encodes CASSLTDKVFNEQFF.

This clonotype was observed many times. The V gene is TRBV7-2, the J gene TRBJ2-5; 11 nucleotides match TRBD1. Germline CDR1 and CDR2: SGHTA and FQGNSA. The CDR3 extends over 15 amino acids. Trimming cost V 4 bases and J 1 base; bases outside gene matches: 2. Here the CDR3 reads CASSSGTGGQETQYF. In DNA, the CDR3 is TGTGCCAGCAGCTCCGGGACAGGGGGCCAAGAGACCCAGTACTTC.

The V and J genes are TRBV18 and TRBJ2-1; D perhaps matches TRBD2 (6 bases). V lost 9 bases and J lost 5, with 14 bases in between. The CDR3 is 13 residues long. Germline CDR1 reads KGHSH; CDR2 reads LQKENI. The CDR3 nucleotides are TGTGCCAGTAGTATAAAGCGGGACAATGAGCAGTTCTTC. Protein: CASSIKRDNEQFF.

As to this clonotype: A much bigger clone sits one base away, suggesting this may be a read error. This chain connects TRBV5-1 to TRBJ2-1; D is ambiguous. With 6 bases removed from V and 6 bases from J, the gap between germline ends came to 16 bases. The germline V gene has CDR1 SGHRS and CDR2 YFSETQ. CDR3 length: 14 amino acids. CDR3: CASTPDLLCNEQFF. DNA of the CDR3: TGCGCCAGCACACCGGACCTCTTATGCAATGAGCAGTTCTTC.

The chain uses TRBV12-3 or TRBV12-4 and TRBJ1-2; TRBD1 matches 12 bases. CDR3 length: 15 amino acids. The V segment lost 3 bases and the J segment 4 bases; nucleotides outside the gene matches: 3. CDR3 DNA: TGTGCCAGCAGTTTTCGGGACAGGGGGCTCTATGGCTACACCTTC. Protein: CASSFRDRGLYGYTF.

This clonotype occurred many times. The chain recombines TRBV10-2 with TRBJ2-3; 8 positions agree with TRBD1. This CDR3 is built from 15 residues. Germline V gives CDR1 WSHSY, CDR2 SAAADI. V trimming: 6 bases; J trimming: 5 bases; junction bases outside the gene matches: 10. This CDR3 reads CASRGTGGDLDTQYF. For the CDR3, the DNA is TGCGCCAGCAGAGGGACAGGAGGGGATCTAGATACGCAGTATTTT.

Many counts were recorded for this clonotype. V usage is TRBV6-6 and J usage is TRBJ2-3; a weak D match, TRBD1 (6 bases). CDR1 and CDR2 from the germline V gene are MNHNY and SVGAGI (reference sequence). Trimming shortened V by 5 bases and J by 2 bases, and 8 bases separated the two germline ends. The CDR3 runs 13 residues. CDR3 bases: TGTGCCAGCAGTGGACAGTTCACAGATACGCAGTATTTT. This encodes CASSGQFTDTQYF.

This clonotype appeared many times. The chain recombines TRBV7-2 with TRBJ2-2; D is unclear. Trimming stripped 1 base from V and 1 base from J, with 7 bases between. The CDR3 runs 15 residues. Germline CDR1 SGHTA, CDR2 FQGNSA. The CDR3 is CASSLVGLNTGELFF. In DNA form, the CDR3 reads TGTGCCAGCAGCTTAGTGGGTTTGAACACCGGGGAGCTGTTTTTT.